This TCR beta chain comes out of a study of radiotherapy plus CTLA-4 blockade in lung cancer. Study at large: Among all patients, 15% to 20% showed objective responses, while roughly 34% had disease control.

CTLA-4 blockade with ipilimumab, together with focal radiation, was given to patients with chemo-refractory metastatic non-small-cell lung cancer. Profiled with immunoSEQ multiplex PCR; TCRdb holds only in-frame clones, not every one. The table shows about 98,000 clones, with roughly 80% occurring only once. Whole-study results and caveats: Per reports, early blood T cell clone dynamics, plus interferon-beta, forecast response most strongly. There was expansion of tumor-derived TCR clones in blood after radiotherapy plus ipilimumab.

About this clone itself: The antigen remains undetermined.

The CDR3 totals 15 residues. The V and J ends lost 0 bases and 4 bases respectively, with 10 bases between them. Germline V CDR1 and CDR2: SGHAT, FQNNGV. This chain uses TRBV11-2 with TRBJ1-3; no definite D call. Sequencing used peripheral blood, obtained from a patient treated with radiotherapy plus ipilimumab. The receptor's source is a human donor with non-small cell lung cancer who had a partial response to radiotherapy plus ipilimumab. The CDR3, as DNA: TGTGCCAGCAGCTTAGATCTTGAGCGGGGAAACACCATATATTTT. As protein: CASSLDLERGNTIYF. Using reference TRBV11-2 and TRBJ1-3 for the parts outside the CDR3, the full variable domain is EAGVAQSPRYKIIEKRQSVAFWCNPISGHATLYWYQQILGQGPKLLIQFQNNGVVDDSQLPKDRFSAERLKGVDSTLKIQPAKLEDSAVYLCASSLDLERGNTIYFGEGSWLTVV.